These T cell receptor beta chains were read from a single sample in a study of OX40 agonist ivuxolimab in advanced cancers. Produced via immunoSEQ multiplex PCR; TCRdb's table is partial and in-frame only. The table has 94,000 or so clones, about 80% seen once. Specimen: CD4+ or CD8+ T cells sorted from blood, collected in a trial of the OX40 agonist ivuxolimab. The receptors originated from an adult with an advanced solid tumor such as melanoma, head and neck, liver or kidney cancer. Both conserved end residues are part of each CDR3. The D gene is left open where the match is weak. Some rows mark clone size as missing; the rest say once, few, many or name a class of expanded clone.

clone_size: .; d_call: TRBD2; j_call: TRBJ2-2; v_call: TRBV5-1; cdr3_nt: TGCGCCAGCAGCTTCTGGACTAGCGGGAGTCCCGGGGAGCTGTTTTTT; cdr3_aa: CASSFWTSGSPGELFF
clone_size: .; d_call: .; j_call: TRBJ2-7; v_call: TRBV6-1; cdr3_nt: TGTGCCAGCAGGTTTACAGGGAGGGGCTCCTACGAGCAGTACTTC; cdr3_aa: CASRFTGRGSYEQYF
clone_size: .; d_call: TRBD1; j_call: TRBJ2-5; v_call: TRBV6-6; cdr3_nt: TGTGCCAGCAGTTACCCTGGGACAGGGCAAGAGACCCAGTACTTC; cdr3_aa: CASSYPGTGQETQYF
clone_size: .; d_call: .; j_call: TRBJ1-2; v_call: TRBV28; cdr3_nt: TGTGCCAGCAGTTTGGGCGGCATTAACTATGGCTACACCTTC; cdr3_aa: CASSLGGINYGYTF
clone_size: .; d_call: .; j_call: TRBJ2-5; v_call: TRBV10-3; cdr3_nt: TGTGCCATCAGTGAGGGGATACCCCTTGGGCAAGAGACCCAGTACTTC; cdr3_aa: CAISEGIPLGQETQYF
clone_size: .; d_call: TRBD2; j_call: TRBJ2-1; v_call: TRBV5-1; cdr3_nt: TGCGCCAGCAGCTTAGCGGGAACAAACTACAATGAGCAGTTCTTC; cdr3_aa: CASSLAGTNYNEQFF
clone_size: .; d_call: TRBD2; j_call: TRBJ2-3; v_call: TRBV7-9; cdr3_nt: TGTGCCAGCCACAATCCCGGGACTACGACTAATACGCAGTATTTT; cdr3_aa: CASHNPGTTTNTQYF
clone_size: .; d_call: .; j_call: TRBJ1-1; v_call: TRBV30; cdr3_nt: TGTGCCTGGGACCAAGGACAGACTGAAGCTTTCTTT; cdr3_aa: CAWDQGQTEAFF
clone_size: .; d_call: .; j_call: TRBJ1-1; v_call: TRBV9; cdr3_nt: TGTGCCAGCAGACCAGGGGCGGAGGATACTGAAGCTTTCTTT; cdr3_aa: CASRPGAEDTEAFF
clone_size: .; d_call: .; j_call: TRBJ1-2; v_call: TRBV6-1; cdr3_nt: TGTGCCAGCACCCCTAACTATGGCTACACCTTC; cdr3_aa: CASTPNYGYTF
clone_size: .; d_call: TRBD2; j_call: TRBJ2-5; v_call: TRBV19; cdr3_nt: TGTGCCAGTAGTACGTTCGGGACTAGCGGGCATCAAGAGACCCAGTACTTC; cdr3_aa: CASSTFGTSGHQETQYF
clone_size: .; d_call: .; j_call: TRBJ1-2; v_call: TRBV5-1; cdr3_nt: TGCGCCAGCAGCTTGGTCCCGCAGAGGGAGCTCTGGGGTGGCTACACCTTC; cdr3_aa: CASSLVPQRELWGGYTF
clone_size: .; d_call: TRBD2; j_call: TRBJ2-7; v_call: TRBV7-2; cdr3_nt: TGTGCCAGCAGCTACGGGACTAGCGGAACCTACGAGCAGTACTTC; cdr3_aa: CASSYGTSGTYEQYF
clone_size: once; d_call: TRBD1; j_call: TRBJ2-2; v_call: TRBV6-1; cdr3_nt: TGTGCCAGCAGTGCTAATCCTCCACAGGGGTCCACCGGGGAGCTGTTTTTT; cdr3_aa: CASSANPPQGSTGELFF
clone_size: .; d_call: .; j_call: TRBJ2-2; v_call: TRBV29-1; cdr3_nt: TGCAGCGCAAGGGAATCCGGGGAGCTGTTTTTT; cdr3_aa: CSARESGELFF
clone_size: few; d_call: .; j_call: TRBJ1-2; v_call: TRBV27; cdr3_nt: TGTGCCAGCAGCTCACAGGGACTCGACTACACCTTC; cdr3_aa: CASSSQGLDYTF
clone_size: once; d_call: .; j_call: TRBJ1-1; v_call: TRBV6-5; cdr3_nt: TGTGCCAGCAGTTACCGACACGACACTGAAGCTTTCTTT; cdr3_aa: CASSYRHDTEAFF
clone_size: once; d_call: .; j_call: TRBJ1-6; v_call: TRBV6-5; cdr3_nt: TGTGCCAGCAGTTACGGTAATTCACCCCTCCACTTT; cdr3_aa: CASSYGNSPLHF
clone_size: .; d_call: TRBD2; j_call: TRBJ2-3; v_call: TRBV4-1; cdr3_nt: TGCGCCAGCAGCCAAGAAAACACTGGGGGAGGGGCGGGGGATACGCAGTATTTT; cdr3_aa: CASSQENTGGGAGDTQYF
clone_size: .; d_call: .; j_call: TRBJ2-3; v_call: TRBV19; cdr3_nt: TGTGCCAGTAGTATAGGAGGGATCGGCACAGATACGCAGTATTTT; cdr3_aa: CASSIGGIGTDTQYF
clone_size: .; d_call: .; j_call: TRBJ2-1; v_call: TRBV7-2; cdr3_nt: TGTGCCAGCAGCGCTCATACTAGTGGTGAGCAGTTCTTC; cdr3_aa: CASSAHTSGEQFF
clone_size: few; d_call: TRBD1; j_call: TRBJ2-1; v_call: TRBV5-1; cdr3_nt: TGCGCCAGTAAATCAGGGGGTTCCTACAATGAGCAGTTCTTC; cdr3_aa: CASKSGGSYNEQFF
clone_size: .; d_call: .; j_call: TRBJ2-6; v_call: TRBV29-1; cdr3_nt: TGCAGCGTCCGCGACGGGATATCTGGGGCCAACGTCCTGACTTTC; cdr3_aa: CSVRDGISGANVLTF
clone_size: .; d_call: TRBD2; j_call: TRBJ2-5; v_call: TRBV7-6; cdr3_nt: TGTGCCAGCAGCCCGGGGGGACAGACCCAGTACTTC; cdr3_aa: CASSPGGQTQYF
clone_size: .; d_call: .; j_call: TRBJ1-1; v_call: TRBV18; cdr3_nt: TGTGCCAGCTCACCGGACGGACCAATTGAAGCTTTCTTT; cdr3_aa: CASSPDGPIEAFF
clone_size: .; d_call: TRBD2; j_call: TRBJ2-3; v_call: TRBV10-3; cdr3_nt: TGTGCCACCATAGGCGGGGGGACGACAGATACGCAGTATTTT; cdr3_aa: CATIGGGTTDTQYF
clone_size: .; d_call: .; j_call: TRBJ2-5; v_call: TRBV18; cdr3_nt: TGTGCCAGCTCACCACCGGGACCCGGGGAGACCCAGTACTTC; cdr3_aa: CASSPPGPGETQYF
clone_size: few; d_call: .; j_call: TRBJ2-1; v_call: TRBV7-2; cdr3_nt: TGTGCCAGCAGCTTGAGACAGTTCTACAATGAGCAGTTCTTC; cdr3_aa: CASSLRQFYNEQFF
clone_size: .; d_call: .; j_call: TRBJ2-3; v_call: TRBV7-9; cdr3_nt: TGTGCCAGCAGCCTAGCCCTTGGGGGAGATACGCAGTATTTT; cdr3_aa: CASSLALGGDTQYF
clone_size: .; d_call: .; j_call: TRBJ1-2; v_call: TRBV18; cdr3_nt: TGTGCCAGCTCACCCGGGAACAGGTTCGGAGGGGGCTACACCTTC; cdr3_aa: CASSPGNRFGGGYTF
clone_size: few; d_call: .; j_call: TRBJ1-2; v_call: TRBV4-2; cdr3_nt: TGTGCCAGCAGCCAAGATGAAGAACCATTCCTATATGGCTACACCTTC; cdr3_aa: CASSQDEEPFLYGYTF